This TCR beta chain was obtained from a study of cytomegalovirus exposure and HLA in healthy donors. PCR involved 60 Vbeta and 13 Jbeta primers. TCRdb keeps only in-frame clones here, not all; method: immunoSEQ multiplex PCR. The sample lists more than 110,000 clones, 70% to 75% occurring once. Study-wide results and limits: A likely sequencing artifact accounted for one observed cluster of highly shared sequence variants. HLA alleles were associated with 15,000 to 20,000 TCR beta sequences in a later analysis at 0.05 false discovery rate.

A word on this clone: Its specificity is unknown.

Germline-derived CDR1 and CDR2 are SGHNT and YYREEE (reference sequence). This CDR3 spans 14 amino acids. V shed 4 bases, J shed 2 bases, and the junction held 2 bases outside the gene matches. The chain combines TRBV5-4 with TRBJ2-1; 8 bases match TRBD2. The sequenced material came from PBMCs. The clonotype was recovered from a woman in her 40s in good health and CMV-seronegative. CDR3: CASSPGGPYNEQFF. In DNA, the CDR3 is TGTGCCAGCAGCCCGGGGGGGCCCTACAATGAGCAGTTCTTC.